One TCR beta chain is described in this entry. This CDR3 comprises 14 residues. CDR1 SGHRS and CDR2 YFSETQ come from the germline V gene. Trimming removed 5 bases from V and 4 bases from J, with 12 bases in between. The data derive from a study of blood T cell repertoires in COVID-19. Study-level information: Acute and convalescent COVID-19 samples came from the United States, Italy and Spain. T cells, B-cell-depleted T cells, or PBMCs provided the cDNA or gDNA that served as material.

Sequencing was performed with immunoSEQ multiplex PCR; in TCRdb, only in-frame clones are kept and a portion is missing. The repertoire holds 200,000 to 300,000 clones, around 89% seen once, with approximately 4.2% in the top ten. Self-reported history from a screening survey and questionnaire set each donor's cohort. The sequence was obtained from a woman aged 25 to 39 who had recovered from COVID-19. The rearrangement uses TRBV5-1 and TRBJ1-4, with a possible D match to TRBD1 (6 bases). The specimen sequenced was PBMCs or T cells enriched from blood (not recorded which). The DNA for the CDR3 is TGCGCCAGCAGGGAACAGGGTGATAATGAAAAACTGTTTTTT. Translating it yields CASREQGDNEKLFF.